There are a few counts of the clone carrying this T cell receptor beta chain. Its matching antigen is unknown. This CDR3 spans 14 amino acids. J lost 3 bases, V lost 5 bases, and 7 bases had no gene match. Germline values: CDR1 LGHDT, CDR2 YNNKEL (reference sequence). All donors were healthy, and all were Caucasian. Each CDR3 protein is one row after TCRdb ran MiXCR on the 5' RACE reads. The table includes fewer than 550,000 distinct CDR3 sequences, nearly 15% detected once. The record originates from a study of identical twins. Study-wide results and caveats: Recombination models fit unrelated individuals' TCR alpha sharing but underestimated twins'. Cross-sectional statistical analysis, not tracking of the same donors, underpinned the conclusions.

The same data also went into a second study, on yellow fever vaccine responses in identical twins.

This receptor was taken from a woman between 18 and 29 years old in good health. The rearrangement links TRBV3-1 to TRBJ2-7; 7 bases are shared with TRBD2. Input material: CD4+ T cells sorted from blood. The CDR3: CASSLRPSGYEQYF. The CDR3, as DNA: TGTGCCAGCAGCTTACGCCCTAGCGGCTACGAGCAGTACTTC.